This T cell receptor beta chain is from a study of cytomegalovirus exposure and HLA in healthy donors. Study-level information: The Caucasian-associated ancestry cluster held roughly 78% of roughly 400 genotyped donors.

The PCR made use of 60 Vbeta and 13 Jbeta primers. Profiling relied on immunoSEQ multiplex PCR, and the TCRdb table lists in-frame clones only, not all of them. This table has under 150,000 clones, roughly 80% appearing once. The CDR3 is 12 residues long. CDR1 SGDLS and CDR2 YYNGEE come from the germline V gene. Trimming removed 1 base at V and 9 bases at J, with 9 bases between. V usage is TRBV9 and J usage is TRBJ2-3; D not certain. The receptor comes from a middle-aged man in good health and CMV-seronegative. The sequencing sample was made of PBMCs. CDR3 sequence (DNA): TGTGCCAGCAGCGTAAGCCCACGAACGCAGTATTTT. Residues: CASSVSPRTQYF.